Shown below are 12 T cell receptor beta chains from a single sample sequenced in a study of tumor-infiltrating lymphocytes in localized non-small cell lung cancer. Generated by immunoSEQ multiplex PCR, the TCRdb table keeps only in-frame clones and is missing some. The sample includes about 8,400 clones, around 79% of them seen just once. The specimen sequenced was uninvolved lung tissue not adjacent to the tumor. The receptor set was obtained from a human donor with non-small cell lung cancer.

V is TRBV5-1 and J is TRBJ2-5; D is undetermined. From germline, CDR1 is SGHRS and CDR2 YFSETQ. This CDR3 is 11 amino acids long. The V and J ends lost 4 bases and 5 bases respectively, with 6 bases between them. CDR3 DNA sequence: TGCGCCAGCAGCCTTACCGAGACCCAGTACTTC. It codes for CASSLTETQYF.

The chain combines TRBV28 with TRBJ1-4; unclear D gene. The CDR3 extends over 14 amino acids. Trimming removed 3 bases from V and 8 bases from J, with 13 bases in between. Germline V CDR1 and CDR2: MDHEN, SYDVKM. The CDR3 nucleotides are TGTGCCAGCAGTTTCGAGCTCTCTGGGGAAAAACTGTTTTTT. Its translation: CASSFELSGEKLFF.

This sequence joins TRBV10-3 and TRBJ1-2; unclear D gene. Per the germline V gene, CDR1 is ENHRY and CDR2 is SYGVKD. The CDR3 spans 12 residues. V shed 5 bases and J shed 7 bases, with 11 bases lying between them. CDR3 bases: TGTGCCATCAGTAGGGAAGCGGCTGGCTACACCTTC. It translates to CAISREAAGYTF.

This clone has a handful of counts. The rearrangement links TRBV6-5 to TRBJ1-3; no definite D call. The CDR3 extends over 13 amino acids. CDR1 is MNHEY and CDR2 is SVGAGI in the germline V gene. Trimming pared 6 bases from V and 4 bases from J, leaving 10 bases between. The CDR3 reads CASRAVAGNTIYF. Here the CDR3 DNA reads TGTGCCAGCAGGGCAGTAGCAGGAAACACCATATATTTT.

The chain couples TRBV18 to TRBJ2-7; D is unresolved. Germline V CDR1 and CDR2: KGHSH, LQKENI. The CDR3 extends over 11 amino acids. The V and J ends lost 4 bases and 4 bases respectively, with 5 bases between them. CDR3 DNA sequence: TGTGCCAGCTCACTTGAGTACGAGCAGTACTTC. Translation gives CASSLEYEQYF.

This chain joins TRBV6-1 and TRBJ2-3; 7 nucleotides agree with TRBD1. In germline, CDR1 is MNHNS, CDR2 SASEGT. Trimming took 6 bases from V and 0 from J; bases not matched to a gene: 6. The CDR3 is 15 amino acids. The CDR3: CASSPQGPSTDTQYF. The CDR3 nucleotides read TGTGCCAGCAGCCCACAGGGGCCGAGCACAGATACGCAGTATTTT.

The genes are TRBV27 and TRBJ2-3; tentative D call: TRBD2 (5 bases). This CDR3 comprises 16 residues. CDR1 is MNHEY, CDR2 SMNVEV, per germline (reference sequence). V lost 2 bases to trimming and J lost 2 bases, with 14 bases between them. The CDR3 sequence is CASSLDAGFSTDTQYF. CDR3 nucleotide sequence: TGTGCCAGCAGTTTAGATGCGGGCTTCTCCACAGATACGCAGTATTTT.

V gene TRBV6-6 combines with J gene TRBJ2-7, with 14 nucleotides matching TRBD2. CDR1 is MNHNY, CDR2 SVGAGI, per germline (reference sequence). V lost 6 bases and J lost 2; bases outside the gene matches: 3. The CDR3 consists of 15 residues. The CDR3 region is CASRGTSGSPYEQYF. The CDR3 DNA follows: TGTGCCAGCAGGGGGACTAGCGGGAGCCCCTACGAGCAGTACTTC.

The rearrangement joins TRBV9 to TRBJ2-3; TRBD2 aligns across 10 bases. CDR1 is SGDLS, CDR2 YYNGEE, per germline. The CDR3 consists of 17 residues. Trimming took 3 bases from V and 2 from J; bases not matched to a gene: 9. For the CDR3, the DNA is TGTGCCAGCAGCGAGTCACTAGCGGGGCTAATCACAGATACGCAGTATTTT. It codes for CASSESLAGLITDTQYF.

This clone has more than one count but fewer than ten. In DNA form, the CDR3 reads TGTGCCAGTACCCCCTACTCCTCGGGTGCGCAGTATTTT. It yields the protein CASTPYSSGAQYF. This chain connects TRBV19 to TRBJ2-3; unclear D gene. With 7 bases removed from V and 10 bases from J, the gap between germline ends came to 18 bases. Germline values: CDR1 LNHDA, CDR2 SQIVND (reference sequence). This CDR3 has 13 residues.

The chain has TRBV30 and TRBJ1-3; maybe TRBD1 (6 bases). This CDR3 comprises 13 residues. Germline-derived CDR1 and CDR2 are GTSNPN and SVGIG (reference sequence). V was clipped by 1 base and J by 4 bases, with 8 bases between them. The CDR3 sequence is CAWSGGQGNTIYF. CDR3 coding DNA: TGTGCCTGGAGTGGTGGACAGGGAAACACCATATATTTT.

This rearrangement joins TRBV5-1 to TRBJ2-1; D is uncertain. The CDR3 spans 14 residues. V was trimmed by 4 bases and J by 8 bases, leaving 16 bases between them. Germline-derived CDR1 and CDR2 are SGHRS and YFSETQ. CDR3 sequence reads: CASSPLNPNHEQFF. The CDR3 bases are TGCGCCAGCAGCCCGCTTAACCCTAACCATGAGCAGTTCTTC.